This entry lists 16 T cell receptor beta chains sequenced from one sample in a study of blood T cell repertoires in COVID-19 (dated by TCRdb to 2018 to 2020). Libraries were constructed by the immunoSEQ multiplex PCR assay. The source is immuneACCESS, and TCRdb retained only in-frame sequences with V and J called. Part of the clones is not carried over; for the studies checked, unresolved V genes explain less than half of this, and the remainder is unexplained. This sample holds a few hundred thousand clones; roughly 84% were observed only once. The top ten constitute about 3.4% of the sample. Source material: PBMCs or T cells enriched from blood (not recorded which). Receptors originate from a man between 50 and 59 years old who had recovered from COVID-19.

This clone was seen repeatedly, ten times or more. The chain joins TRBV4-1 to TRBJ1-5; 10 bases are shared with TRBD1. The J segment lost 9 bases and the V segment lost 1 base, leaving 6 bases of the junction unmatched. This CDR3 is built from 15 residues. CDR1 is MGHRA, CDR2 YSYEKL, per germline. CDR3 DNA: TGCGCCAGCAGCCAAGCGGGACAGGGGCTAGGGCCCCAGCATTTT. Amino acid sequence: CASSQAGQGLGPQHF.

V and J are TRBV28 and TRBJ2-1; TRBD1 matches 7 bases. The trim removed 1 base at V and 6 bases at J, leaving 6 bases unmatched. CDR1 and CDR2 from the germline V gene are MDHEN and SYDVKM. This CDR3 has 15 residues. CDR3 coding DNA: TGTGCCAGCAGTTTATATACGACAGGGCCCAATGAGCAGTTCTTC. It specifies CASSLYTTGPNEQFF.

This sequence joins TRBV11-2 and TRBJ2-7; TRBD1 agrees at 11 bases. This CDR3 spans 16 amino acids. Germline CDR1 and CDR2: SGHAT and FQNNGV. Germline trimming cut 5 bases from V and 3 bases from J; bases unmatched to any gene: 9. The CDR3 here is CASSITAGTGGYEQYF. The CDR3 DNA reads TGTGCCAGCAGCATCACCGCCGGGACAGGGGGCTACGAGCAGTACTTC.

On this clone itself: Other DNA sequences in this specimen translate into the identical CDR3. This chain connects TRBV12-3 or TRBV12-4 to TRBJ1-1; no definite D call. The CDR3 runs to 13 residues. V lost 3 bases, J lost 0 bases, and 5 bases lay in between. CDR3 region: CASSFLLNTEAFF. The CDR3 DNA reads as TGTGCCAGCAGTTTCTTATTGAACACTGAAGCTTTCTTT.

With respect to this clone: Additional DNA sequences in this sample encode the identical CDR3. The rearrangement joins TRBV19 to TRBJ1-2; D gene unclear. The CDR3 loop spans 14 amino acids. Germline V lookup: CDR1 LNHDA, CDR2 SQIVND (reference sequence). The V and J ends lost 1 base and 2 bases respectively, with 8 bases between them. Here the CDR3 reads CASSIAGGNYGYTF. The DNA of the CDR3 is TGTGCCAGTAGTATAGCCGGAGGGAACTATGGCTACACCTTC.

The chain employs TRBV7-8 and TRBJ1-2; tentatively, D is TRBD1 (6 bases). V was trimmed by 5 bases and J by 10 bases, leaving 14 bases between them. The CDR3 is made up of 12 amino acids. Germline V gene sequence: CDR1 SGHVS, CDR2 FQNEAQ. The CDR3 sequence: CASSRTTGNYTF. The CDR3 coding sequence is TGTGCCAGCAGCCGAACTACAGGGAACTACACCTTC.

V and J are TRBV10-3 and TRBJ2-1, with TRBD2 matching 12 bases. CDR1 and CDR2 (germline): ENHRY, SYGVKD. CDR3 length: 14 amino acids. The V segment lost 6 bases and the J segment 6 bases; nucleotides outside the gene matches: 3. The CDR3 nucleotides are TGTGCCATCAGGGGACTAGCGGGTCTCAATGAGCAGTTCTTC. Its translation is CAIRGLAGLNEQFF.

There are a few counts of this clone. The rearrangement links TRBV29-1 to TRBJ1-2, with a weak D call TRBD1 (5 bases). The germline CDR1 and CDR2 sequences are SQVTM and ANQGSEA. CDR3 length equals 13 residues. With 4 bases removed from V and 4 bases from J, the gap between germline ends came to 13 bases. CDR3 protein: CSVAAGISYGYTF. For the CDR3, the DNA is TGCAGCGTTGCGGCAGGGATCTCCTATGGCTACACCTTC.

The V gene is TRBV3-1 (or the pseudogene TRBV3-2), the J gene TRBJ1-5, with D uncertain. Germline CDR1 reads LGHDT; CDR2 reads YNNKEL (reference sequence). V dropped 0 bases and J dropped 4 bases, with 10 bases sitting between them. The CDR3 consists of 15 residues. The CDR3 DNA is TGTGCCAGCAGCCAAGATATCGGGAAGAATCAGCCCCAGCATTTT. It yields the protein CASSQDIGKNQPQHF.

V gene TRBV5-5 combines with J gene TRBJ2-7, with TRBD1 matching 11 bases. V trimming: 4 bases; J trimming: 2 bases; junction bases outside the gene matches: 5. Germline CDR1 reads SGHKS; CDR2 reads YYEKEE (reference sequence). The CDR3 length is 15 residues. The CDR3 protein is CASSTGTGGTYEQYF. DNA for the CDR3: TGTGCCAGCAGCACGGGGACAGGGGGGACCTACGAGCAGTACTTC.

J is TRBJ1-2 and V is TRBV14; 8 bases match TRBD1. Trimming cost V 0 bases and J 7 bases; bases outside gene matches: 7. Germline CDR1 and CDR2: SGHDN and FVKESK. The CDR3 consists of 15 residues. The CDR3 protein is CASSQDRGGQGGYTF. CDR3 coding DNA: TGTGCCAGCAGCCAAGATCGCGGAGGACAGGGTGGCTACACCTTC.

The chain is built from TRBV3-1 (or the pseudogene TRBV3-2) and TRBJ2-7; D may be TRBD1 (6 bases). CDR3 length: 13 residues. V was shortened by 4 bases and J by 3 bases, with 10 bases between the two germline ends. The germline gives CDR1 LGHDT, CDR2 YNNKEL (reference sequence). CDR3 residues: CASSRTGYYEQYF. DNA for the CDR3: TGTGCCAGCAGCCGTACAGGGTACTACGAGCAGTACTTC.

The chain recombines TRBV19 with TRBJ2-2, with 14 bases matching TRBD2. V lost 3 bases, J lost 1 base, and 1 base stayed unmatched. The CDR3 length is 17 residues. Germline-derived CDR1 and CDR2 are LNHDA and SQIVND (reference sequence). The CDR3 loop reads CASSMTSGRVNTGELFF. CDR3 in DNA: TGTGCCAGTAGTATGACTAGCGGGAGGGTGAACACCGGGGAGCTGTTTTTT.

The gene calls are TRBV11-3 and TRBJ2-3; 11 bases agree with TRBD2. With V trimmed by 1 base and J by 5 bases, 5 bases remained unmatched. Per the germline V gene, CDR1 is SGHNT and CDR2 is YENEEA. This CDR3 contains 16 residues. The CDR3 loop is CASSLVPGLAGDTQYF. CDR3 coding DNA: TGTGCCAGCAGCTTAGTCCCCGGACTAGCGGGAGATACGCAGTATTTT.

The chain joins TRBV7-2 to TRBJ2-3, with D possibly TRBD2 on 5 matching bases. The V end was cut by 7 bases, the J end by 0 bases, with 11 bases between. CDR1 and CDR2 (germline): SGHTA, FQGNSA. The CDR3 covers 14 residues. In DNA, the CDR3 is TGTGCCAGCAAACAGAGGGCCAGCACAGATACGCAGTATTTT. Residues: CASKQRASTDTQYF.

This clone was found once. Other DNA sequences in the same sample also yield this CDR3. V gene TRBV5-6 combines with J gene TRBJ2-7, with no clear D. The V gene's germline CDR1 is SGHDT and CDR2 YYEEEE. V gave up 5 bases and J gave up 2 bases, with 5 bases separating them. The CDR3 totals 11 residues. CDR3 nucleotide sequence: TGTGCCAGCAGTTCCGCCTACGAGCAGTACTTC. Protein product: CASSSAYEQYF.